The subject of this entry is one T cell receptor beta chain. Its antigen is still unknown. The data are from a study of Ad26.COV2.S vaccination and SARS-CoV-2 variants. Study results and limitations: While placebo recipients had lower spike-specific TCR breadth, vaccine recipients had more. Marked by substantial breadth, spike-specific CD8+ and CD4+ T cell responses were reportedly seen after vaccination.

TCRdb's copy holds only in-frame clones and misses some; the assay was immunoSEQ multiplex PCR. This table has more than 150,000 clones, around 88% appearing once. V lost 0 bases, J lost 7 bases, and 11 bases lay in between. Germline assignment: CDR1 SGHDT and CDR2 YYEEEE. This CDR3 has 13 residues. The clonotype originates from a human donor who had recovered from COVID-19. The source was peripheral blood, collected after recovery from COVID-19. The V gene is TRBV5-6, the J gene TRBJ2-7; no clear D gene. The CDR3 bases are TGTGCCAGCAGCTTGGTGCCCCTGGGGGAGCAGTACTTC. Translated: CASSLVPLGEQYF.